The T cell receptor beta chain described here comes from a study of human CD8 memory T cell subsets. By frequency, this clonotype registers medium-sized. No antigen is known for it. General observations from the study: Estimation by Chao1 suggested that stem-like memory T cells had more diversity than did precursor exhausted T cells. When compared with each other, stem-like memory and precursor exhausted T cell repertoires showed minimal overlap.

The CCR7+ PD-1- TIGIT- phenotype marked stem-like memory CD8+ T cells (TSTEM). Libraries for TCR beta were constructed using UMI-labeled 5' RACE. TCRdb reprocessed the 5' RACE reads and stores each CDR3 protein as one record, lacking DNA. The sample shows 10,000 to 11,000 distinct CDR3 sequences, and roughly 9% sits with its ten largest clones. The length of the CDR3 is 16 residues. Germline-derived CDR1 and CDR2 are SNHLY and FYNNEI. This receptor was obtained from a human donor in good health. The V call is TRBV2, the J call TRBJ2-5; TCRdb reports TRBD1, a call that lacks DNA to check it against. The specimen was CD8+ stem-like memory T cells (TSCM and TCM) sorted from PBMCs. Subset of the sample: stem-like memory CD8 T cells (TSTEM), CCR7+ PD-1- TIGIT-. The CDR3: CASSATRGGLQETQYF.